Sequencing of this T cell receptor beta chain was carried out in a study of T cells in Graves' hyperthyroidism and ophthalmopathy. The study's findings and limits: Most expanded thyroid clonotypes above 0.001 recurred in blood. Ophthalmopathy was model-predicted a median about 6.9 months pre-onset. A 13 V-J signature model discriminated ophthalmopathy versus stable hyperthyroidism.

Diagnoses used clinical symptoms, serum thyroxine and TRAb, thyroid ultrasound and orbital computed tomography. In its sample, this clonotype was seen a few times. Antigen unknown. This CDR3 spans 15 amino acids. The germline V gene has CDR1 SGHRS and CDR2 YFSETQ. The germline V and J ends were trimmed by 4 bases and 2 bases, with 15 bases remaining between them. Amplification of TCR beta CDR3 regions used RNA as the template. TCR CDR3 underwent first-round RT-PCR with the HTBI primer set. TCRdb called the multiplex PCR reads again in MiXCR, with one record for every CDR3 protein. This table holds some 800,000 distinct CDR3 sequences, 38% found once.

V usage is TRBV5-1 and J usage is TRBJ2-5, with D unclear. The clonotype originates from a man aged 18 to 29 with Graves' hyperthyroidism. The specimen sequenced was blood. CDR3 sequence: CASSPQTYRQETQYF. As DNA, the CDR3 is TGCGCCAGCAGCCCGCAGACATACCGGCAAGAGACCCAGTACTTC.